These T cell receptor beta chains were read from a single sample in a study of post-analysis software for immune sequencing data. MiXCR, applied by TCRdb to the PCR reads, yields one record per CDR3 protein. In the table there are around 200,000 distinct CDR3 sequences, about 30% of which are singletons. The sample consisted of blood. These receptors were collected from a girl aged 2-17 years with multiple sclerosis. Both conserved end residues are part of each CDR3. A D gene is named only where the DNA matches it firmly. Clone sizes are given selectively: once, few, many, or a class where the clone is expanded.

d_gene: NA
abundance: few
j_gene: TRBJ1-5
v_gene: TRBV28
CDR3aa: CASSLDSNQPQHF
CDR3nt: TGTGCCAGCAGTTTGGATAGCAATCAGCCCCAGCATTTT

d_gene: NA
abundance: many
j_gene: TRBJ1-2
v_gene: TRBV20-1
CDR3aa: CSARRAGGYTF
CDR3nt: TGCAGTGCTAGAAGGGCCGGAGGCTACACCTTC

d_gene: TRBD1
abundance: NA
j_gene: TRBJ2-7
v_gene: TRBV29-1
CDR3aa: CSVERVVTGSSYEQYF
CDR3nt: TGCAGCGTTGAACGGGTAGTGACAGGGTCTTCCTACGAGCAGTACTTC

d_gene: TRBD1
abundance: many
j_gene: TRBJ1-2
v_gene: TRBV4-2
CDR3aa: CASRRAGTGYDYGYTF
CDR3nt: TGTGCCAGCAGACGGGCCGGGACAGGCTACGACTATGGCTACACCTTC

d_gene: NA
abundance: many
j_gene: TRBJ2-7
v_gene: TRBV5-5
CDR3aa: CASSFPPVEEQYF
CDR3nt: TGTGCCAGCAGCTTCCCCCCTGTCGAAGAGCAGTACTTC

d_gene: TRBD1
abundance: NA
j_gene: TRBJ1-2
v_gene: TRBV5-1
CDR3aa: CASSRDSPYGYTF
CDR3nt: TGCGCCAGCAGCCGGGACAGCCCTTATGGCTACACCTTC

d_gene: TRBD1
abundance: NA
j_gene: TRBJ1-3
v_gene: TRBV27
CDR3aa: CASRTGVSGNTIYF
CDR3nt: TGTGCCAGCAGGACAGGGGTGTCCGGAAACACCATATATTTT

d_gene: NA
abundance: NA
j_gene: TRBJ2-7
v_gene: TRBV21-1
CDR3aa: CASSKVQARGYEQYF
CDR3nt: TGTGCCAGCAGCAAAGTCCAGGCCCGGGGATACGAGCAGTACTTC

d_gene: NA
abundance: many
j_gene: TRBJ1-2
v_gene: TRBV21-1
CDR3aa: CASNTVRRDGYTF
CDR3nt: TGTGCCAGCAACACTGTGCGTCGGGATGGCTACACCTTC

d_gene: NA
abundance: NA
j_gene: TRBJ2-2
v_gene: TRBV20-1
CDR3aa: CSARDGWGDTGELFF
CDR3nt: TGCAGTGCTAGAGATGGCTGGGGGGACACCGGGGAGCTGTTTTTT

d_gene: NA
abundance: NA
j_gene: TRBJ2-7
v_gene: TRBV13
CDR3aa: CASGLIRTGGFVEQYF
CDR3nt: TGTGCCAGCGGCCTCATACGGACTGGGGGCTTTGTCGAGCAGTACTTC

d_gene: TRBD2
abundance: NA
j_gene: TRBJ2-1
v_gene: TRBV5-1
CDR3aa: CASSSGGNEQFF
CDR3nt: TGCGCCAGCAGCTCCGGGGGGAATGAGCAGTTCTTC

d_gene: TRBD1
abundance: few
j_gene: TRBJ1-1
v_gene: TRBV6-5
CDR3aa: CASSSLNQGARASTEAFF
CDR3nt: TGTGCCAGCAGTTCGTTGAATCAGGGGGCCCGAGCGAGCACTGAAGCTTTCTTT

d_gene: TRBD1
abundance: few
j_gene: TRBJ1-5
v_gene: TRBV19
CDR3aa: CASIGPTGANNQPQHF
CDR3nt: TGTGCCAGTATTGGTCCAACAGGGGCCAACAATCAGCCCCAGCATTTT

d_gene: TRBD2
abundance: few
j_gene: TRBJ2-5
v_gene: TRBV2
CDR3aa: CASAGLAGGPAQETQYF
CDR3nt: TGTGCCAGCGCTGGACTAGCGGGAGGGCCGGCCCAAGAGACCCAGTACTTC

d_gene: NA
abundance: many
j_gene: TRBJ1-2
v_gene: TRBV29-1
CDR3aa: CSVGATRGYTF
CDR3nt: TGCAGCGTTGGGGCGACGCGGGGCTACACCTTC

d_gene: NA
abundance: many
j_gene: TRBJ2-1
v_gene: TRBV20-1
CDR3aa: CSEPGTPAGEQFF
CDR3nt: TGCAGTGAACCCGGGACTCCTGCGGGTGAGCAGTTCTTC

d_gene: TRBD2
abundance: many
j_gene: TRBJ2-3
v_gene: TRBV28
CDR3aa: CASRSTSGRAEFLADTQYF
CDR3nt: TGTGCCAGCAGATCGACTAGCGGGAGGGCCGAGTTTTTGGCAGATACGCAGTATTTT

d_gene: NA
abundance: many
j_gene: TRBJ2-1
v_gene: TRBV12-3/TRBV12-4
CDR3aa: CASSLLADYNEQFF
CDR3nt: TGTGCCAGCAGTTTATTGGCAGATTACAATGAGCAGTTCTTC

d_gene: TRBD2
abundance: few
j_gene: TRBJ2-1
v_gene: TRBV7-2
CDR3aa: CASSWPTSGYNEQFF
CDR3nt: TGTGCCAGCAGCTGGCCGACTAGCGGGTACAATGAGCAGTTCTTC

d_gene: NA
abundance: few
j_gene: TRBJ2-2
v_gene: TRBV20-1
CDR3aa: CSARVTTGGVLTGELFF
CDR3nt: TGCAGTGCTAGAGTTACCACTGGGGGAGTCCTCACCGGGGAGCTGTTTTTT

d_gene: NA
abundance: NA
j_gene: TRBJ2-7
v_gene: TRBV5-1
CDR3aa: CASSSTQGYEQYF
CDR3nt: TGCGCCAGCAGCTCGACACAGGGATACGAGCAGTACTTC

d_gene: NA
abundance: few
j_gene: TRBJ2-5
v_gene: TRBV5-1
CDR3aa: CASSVGLQETQYF
CDR3nt: TGCGCCAGCAGCGTGGGACTCCAAGAGACCCAGTACTTC

d_gene: TRBD2
abundance: NA
j_gene: TRBJ2-5
v_gene: TRBV15
CDR3aa: CATSKFGGETQYF
CDR3nt: TGTGCCACCAGCAAGTTCGGGGGGGAGACCCAGTACTTC

d_gene: TRBD1
abundance: few
j_gene: TRBJ2-7
v_gene: TRBV5-1
CDR3aa: CASSLYRGVSEQYF
CDR3nt: TGCGCCAGCAGCCTCTACAGGGGGGTGTCCGAGCAGTACTTC

d_gene: NA
abundance: many
j_gene: TRBJ1-2
v_gene: TRBV4-2
CDR3aa: CASSQPPNYGYTF
CDR3nt: TGTGCCAGCAGCCAGCCGCCTAACTATGGCTACACCTTC

d_gene: NA
abundance: few
j_gene: TRBJ1-2
v_gene: TRBV20-1
CDR3aa: CSARDVRGGYGYTF
CDR3nt: TGCAGTGCTAGAGATGTCCGGGGAGGCTATGGCTACACCTTC

d_gene: NA
abundance: many
j_gene: TRBJ2-6
v_gene: TRBV5-1
CDR3aa: CASGGESGANVLTF
CDR3nt: TGCGCAAGCGGCGGGGAATCTGGGGCCAACGTCCTGACTTTC

d_gene: TRBD2
abundance: many
j_gene: TRBJ2-5
v_gene: TRBV5-5
CDR3aa: CASSLLGASGRAIGETQYF
CDR3nt: TGTGCCAGCAGCTTGTTAGGCGCTAGCGGGAGGGCCATAGGTGAGACCCAGTACTTC

d_gene: TRBD2
abundance: NA
j_gene: TRBJ2-7
v_gene: TRBV20-1
CDR3aa: CSASSGGADYEQYF
CDR3nt: TGCAGTGCTAGCTCCGGGGGGGCCGACTACGAGCAGTACTTC

d_gene: NA
abundance: few
j_gene: TRBJ2-3
v_gene: TRBV20-1
CDR3aa: CSARRQSTDTQYF
CDR3nt: TGCAGTGCTAGAAGGCAGAGCACAGATACGCAGTATTTT

d_gene: NA
abundance: many
j_gene: TRBJ2-7
v_gene: TRBV29-1
CDR3aa: CSARDPGRGEQYF
CDR3nt: TGCAGCGCGAGGGACCCTGGGAGGGGGGAGCAGTACTTC

d_gene: TRBD2
abundance: NA
j_gene: TRBJ2-1
v_gene: TRBV3-1
CDR3aa: CASSQSGLAGYSEQFF
CDR3nt: TGTGCCAGCAGCCAATCCGGACTAGCGGGATACAGCGAGCAGTTCTTC

d_gene: NA
abundance: many
j_gene: TRBJ1-4
v_gene: TRBV29-1
CDR3aa: CSVVWTARGNEKLFF
CDR3nt: TGCAGCGTCGTATGGACGGCCCGGGGGAATGAAAAACTGTTTTTT

d_gene: NA
abundance: NA
j_gene: TRBJ2-2
v_gene: TRBV6-5
CDR3aa: CASSSRNTGELFF
CDR3nt: TGTGCCAGCAGTTCCCGTAACACCGGGGAGCTGTTTTTT

d_gene: NA
abundance: NA
j_gene: TRBJ1-6
v_gene: TRBV7-9
CDR3aa: CASSVGRGTNSPLHF
CDR3nt: TGTGCCAGCAGCGTAGGACGTGGGACTAATTCACCCCTCCACTTT

d_gene: TRBD1
abundance: many
j_gene: TRBJ2-7
v_gene: TRBV4-1
CDR3aa: CASSQDPGTGGHEQYF
CDR3nt: TGCGCCAGCAGCCAAGACCCCGGGACAGGGGGTCACGAGCAGTACTTC

d_gene: TRBD1
abundance: few
j_gene: TRBJ2-1
v_gene: TRBV5-1
CDR3aa: CASTPDRPSYNEQFF
CDR3nt: TGCGCCAGTACCCCGGACAGGCCCTCCTACAATGAGCAGTTCTTC

d_gene: NA
abundance: many
j_gene: TRBJ2-7
v_gene: TRBV28
CDR3aa: CASSLGTGKRYEQYF
CDR3nt: TGTGCCAGCAGTTTAGGGACGGGGAAGCGGTACGAGCAGTACTTC

d_gene: TRBD2
abundance: many
j_gene: TRBJ2-1
v_gene: TRBV5-1
CDR3aa: CASSLGGGNYNEQFF
CDR3nt: TGCGCCAGCAGCTTGGGCGGGGGAAACTACAATGAGCAGTTCTTC

d_gene: NA
abundance: few
j_gene: TRBJ1-1
v_gene: TRBV15
CDR3aa: CATGAQGGNTEAFF
CDR3nt: TGTGCCACCGGCGCGCAGGGTGGGAACACTGAAGCTTTCTTT

d_gene: TRBD1
abundance: few
j_gene: TRBJ1-1
v_gene: TRBV5-1
CDR3aa: CASSLENRGRRAFF
CDR3nt: TGCGCCAGCAGCTTGGAGAACAGGGGGCGACGAGCTTTCTTT

d_gene: TRBD2
abundance: many
j_gene: TRBJ2-7
v_gene: TRBV18
CDR3aa: CASSPGLAGGPQYF
CDR3nt: TGTGCCAGCTCACCGGGACTAGCGGGAGGGCCTCAGTACTTC

d_gene: NA
abundance: NA
j_gene: TRBJ1-1
v_gene: TRBV6-6
CDR3aa: CASRRRPGSGTEAFF
CDR3nt: TGTGCCAGCAGACGCCGTCCAGGGTCCGGCACTGAAGCTTTCTTT

d_gene: NA
abundance: many
j_gene: TRBJ1-5
v_gene: TRBV6-5
CDR3aa: CASRKQSGGSNQPQHF
CDR3nt: TGTGCCAGCAGGAAACAGTCGGGCGGTAGCAATCAGCCCCAGCATTTT

d_gene: TRBD2
abundance: NA
j_gene: TRBJ2-7
v_gene: TRBV20-1
CDR3aa: CSASSGLAPYEQYF
CDR3nt: TGCAGTGCTAGCTCGGGACTAGCGCCCTACGAGCAGTACTTC

d_gene: TRBD2
abundance: many
j_gene: TRBJ2-3
v_gene: TRBV7-8
CDR3aa: CASSLTGLAADTQYF
CDR3nt: TGTGCCAGCAGCTTGACGGGACTAGCGGCAGATACGCAGTATTTT

d_gene: NA
abundance: many
j_gene: TRBJ2-5
v_gene: TRBV5-1
CDR3aa: CASSLNLGGYQETQYF
CDR3nt: TGCGCCAGCAGCTTAAACCTCGGCGGGTACCAAGAGACCCAGTACTTC

d_gene: TRBD1
abundance: NA
j_gene: TRBJ2-5
v_gene: TRBV20-1
CDR3aa: CRVRDRRETQYF
CDR3nt: TGCAGGGTCAGGGACAGGCGGGAGACCCAGTACTTC

d_gene: TRBD2
abundance: many
j_gene: TRBJ2-1
v_gene: TRBV3-1
CDR3aa: CASSQRESYNEQFF
CDR3nt: TGTGCCAGCAGCCAGCGGGAGTCTTACAATGAGCAGTTCTTC

d_gene: TRBD2
abundance: NA
j_gene: TRBJ2-5
v_gene: TRBV9
CDR3aa: CASSAGTKYQETQYF
CDR3nt: TGTGCCAGCAGCGCCGGGACTAAGTACCAAGAGACCCAGTACTTC

d_gene: NA
abundance: NA
j_gene: TRBJ2-7
v_gene: TRBV20-1
CDR3aa: CSVAGQDAYEQYF
CDR3nt: TGCAGTGTAGCGGGACAGGATGCCTACGAGCAGTACTTC

d_gene: NA
abundance: many
j_gene: TRBJ2-5
v_gene: TRBV20-1
CDR3aa: CSAREGGETQYF
CDR3nt: TGCAGTGCTAGGGAGGGGGGAGAGACCCAGTACTTC

d_gene: TRBD1
abundance: many
j_gene: TRBJ2-3
v_gene: TRBV10-1
CDR3aa: CASSESGRGNTQYF
CDR3nt: TGCGCCAGCAGTGAGTCCGGCAGGGGGAATACGCAGTATTTT

d_gene: NA
abundance: few
j_gene: TRBJ2-3
v_gene: TRBV5-1
CDR3aa: CASSFRRGGTDTQYF
CDR3nt: TGCGCCAGCAGTTTTAGGCGGGGCGGCACAGATACGCAGTATTTT

d_gene: NA
abundance: few
j_gene: TRBJ1-1
v_gene: TRBV6-5
CDR3aa: CAGSRTANTEAFF
CDR3nt: TGTGCCGGTTCCCGGACAGCGAACACTGAAGCTTTCTTT

d_gene: NA
abundance: many
j_gene: TRBJ2-5
v_gene: TRBV29-1
CDR3aa: CSVVLGQETQYF
CDR3nt: TGCAGCGTTGTTCTGGGGCAAGAGACCCAGTACTTC

d_gene: NA
abundance: NA
j_gene: TRBJ1-5
v_gene: TRBV24-1
CDR3aa: CAISSLGGNQPQHF
CDR3nt: TGTGCCATCTCCTCTTTGGGGGGCAATCAGCCCCAGCATTTT